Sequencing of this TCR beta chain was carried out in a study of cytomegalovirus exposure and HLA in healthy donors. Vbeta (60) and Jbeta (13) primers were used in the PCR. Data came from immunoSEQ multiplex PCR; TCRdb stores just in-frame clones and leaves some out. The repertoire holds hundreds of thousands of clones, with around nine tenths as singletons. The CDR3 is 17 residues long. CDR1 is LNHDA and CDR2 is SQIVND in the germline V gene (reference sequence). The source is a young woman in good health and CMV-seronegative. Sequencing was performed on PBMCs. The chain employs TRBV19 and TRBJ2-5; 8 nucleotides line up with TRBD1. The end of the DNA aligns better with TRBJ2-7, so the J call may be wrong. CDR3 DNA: TGTGCCAGTAGTTCGCTCGGGACAGGAACCCTCATCTCCGAGCAGTACTTC. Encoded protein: CASSSLGTGTLISEQYF.